These T cell receptor beta chains were read from a single sample in a study of breast tumors, draining lymph nodes, adjacent tissues. TCRdb called the multiplex PCR reads again in MiXCR, with one record for every CDR3 protein. The table includes fewer than 300,000 distinct CDR3 sequences, approximately 29% detected once. Material for sequencing was axillary lymph node tissue. The receptors stem from a female donor with breast cancer. Some clones in this sample may be carry-over from other donors' samples. Each CDR3 is given without its conserved first and last residue. Each record gives: J gene, V gene, CDR3 protein.

J: TRBJ2-7; V: TRBV2; CDR3: ASRPKGQTSYEQY
J: TRBJ1-1; V: TRBV10-3; CDR3: AIRPVGQMNTEAF
J: TRBJ1-2; V: TRBV7-2; CDR3: ASSSTPLAGRREGYT
J: TRBJ2-7; V: TRBV7-8; CDR3: ASSLAGTSSYEQY
J: TRBJ2-3; V: TRBV10-3; CDR3: AIGDSGDASTTDTQY
J: TRBJ2-7; V: TRBV11-2; CDR3: ASSYGTSASYEQY
J: TRBJ2-3; V: TRBV20-1; CDR3: SARGTRSTDTQY
J: TRBJ2-7; V: TRBV11-3; CDR3: ASSPHSGRASYEQY
J: TRBJ1-5; V: TRBV6-5; CDR3: ASSSFSTGSNQPQH
J: TRBJ1-5; V: TRBV9; CDR3: ASSATSGRGNQPQH
J: TRBJ2-5; V: TRBV7-9; CDR3: ASSLDLEYQETQY
J: TRBJ2-1; V: TRBV9; CDR3: ASSVGPGGEQF
J: TRBJ2-2; V: TRBV30; CDR3: AWSDRITGELF
J: TRBJ1-5; V: TRBV29-1; CDR3: STKLASSSLYKSPNSNQPQH
J: TRBJ2-7; V: TRBV7-9; CDR3: ASSLAGGGTGAYEQY
J: TRBJ2-1; V: TRBV5-1; CDR3: ARSLDRGLFYEQF
J: TRBJ2-3; V: TRBV5-1; CDR3: ASSLVRARTDTQY
J: TRBJ1-5; V: TRBV30; CDR3: AWSVGVVNQPQH
J: TRBJ1-5; V: TRBV7-2; CDR3: ASSLSPAYEH
J: TRBJ2-2; V: TRBV7-3; CDR3: ASSLMWTGVTGELF
J: TRBJ1-2; V: TRBV11-2; CDR3: ASSFEGTGRYGYT
J: TRBJ2-7; V: TRBV4-1; CDR3: ASGPMDRFSYERY
J: TRBJ2-2; V: TRBV11-3; CDR3: ASSLAGVELF
J: TRBJ1-1; V: TRBV20-1; CDR3: SAREGGRTEAF
J: TRBJ1-5; V: TRBV20-1; CDR3: SARGSLGETQH
J: TRBJ1-4; V: TRBV29-1; CDR3: SVVRGVSEKLF
J: TRBJ2-3; V: TRBV29-1; CDR3: SIVMGQGTDTQY
J: TRBJ2-1; V: TRBV5-1; CDR3: ASSPGAYNEQF
J: TRBJ1-2; V: TRBV29-1; CDR3: SLRGNYGYT
J: TRBJ2-1; V: TRBV20-1; CDR3: SASRAGQTNEQF
J: TRBJ2-2; V: TRBV7-9; CDR3: ASSLDQPGLAGGGTGELF
J: TRBJ1-3; V: TRBV30; CDR3: ASGTGNIGNTIY
J: TRBJ1-2; V: TRBV4-1; CDR3: ASSQVALVGQGGGYT
J: TRBJ2-7; V: TRBV25-1; CDR3: ASRVGSYEQY
J: TRBJ2-1; V: TRBV7-2; CDR3: ASSSQGTKGSYNEQF
J: TRBJ1-1; V: TRBV11-2; CDR3: ASSLADTVEAF
J: TRBJ1-2; V: TRBV2; CDR3: ASIGQGGYGYT
J: TRBJ1-2; V: TRBV5-5; CDR3: ASSLEPGVFGYT
J: TRBJ2-5; V: TRBV18; CDR3: ASSRTSGVQETQY
J: TRBJ2-3; V: TRBV10-3; CDR3: AISARGNTDTQY
J: TRBJ1-4; V: TRBV20-1; CDR3: SARDRASGEKLF
J: TRBJ1-5; V: TRBV5-5; CDR3: ASSSLTDRDHQPQH
J: TRBJ2-1; V: TRBV10-2; CDR3: ASSDDGSNPLYEQF
J: TRBJ2-7; V: TRBV11-2; CDR3: ASSSGTSSYEQY
J: TRBJ1-5; V: TRBV11-2; CDR3: ASSAGVNNQPQH
J: TRBJ1-2; V: TRBV2; CDR3: ASSENPGLGYT